The T cell receptor (beta chain) under discussion was sequenced for a study of T cell changes during pregnancy in multiple sclerosis. Method: immunoSEQ multiplex PCR; TCRdb's copy keeps in-frame clones and lacks some. This sample has about 28,000 clones, with roughly 94% found just once. Germline CDR1 is SQVTM and CDR2 is ANQGSEA. The length of the CDR3 is 15 residues. The ends lost 7 bases at V and 6 bases at J; junction bases unmatched: 13. The sequence derives from a female donor in good health, enrolled as a control in a pregnancy study. This specimen was peripheral blood, taken in the first trimester of pregnancy. The rearrangement links TRBV29-1 to TRBJ2-3, with TRBD2 matching 10 bases. CDR3 loop: CSGRTGTSVLDTQYF. For the CDR3, the DNA is TGCAGCGGGAGGACCGGGACTAGCGTGCTGGATACGCAGTATTTT.